This TCR beta chain derives from a study of cytomegalovirus exposure and HLA in healthy donors. A word on this clone: Its cognate antigen is unknown.

Study results and limitations: DRB1 had the most TCR associations and HLA-C the fewest, a later analysis found, with rates varying by HLA locus. Evidence from a later analysis indicated that most CMV-associated TCR beta chains looked HLA-restricted. V- and J-gene trimming of TCR beta was linked (in a later analysis) to a missense DCLRE1C variant.

It was with 60 Vbeta and 13 Jbeta primers that the PCR ran. As processed by the authors: Roughly 11 million of the roughly 80 million unique TCR beta chains counted in a later analysis were shared. Profiled with immunoSEQ multiplex PCR; TCRdb holds only in-frame clones, not every one. The V and J calls and the clone size are those of that table, but D and trimming were determined from the DNA. This sample has about 120,000 clones; roughly three fifths occur once, and the top ten carry around 9.7%. V trimming: 5 bases; J trimming: 11 bases; junction bases outside the gene matches: 11. Germline CDR1 reads MNHEY; CDR2 reads SMNVEV (reference sequence). This CDR3 spans 14 amino acids.

The sequence was collected from a woman aged 40 to 50 in good health and CMV-seropositive. The rearrangement joins TRBV27 to TRBJ2-5; 10 positions agree with TRBD2. Sequenced input: PBMCs. This CDR3 reads CASSPSGRADGQYF. In DNA, the CDR3 is TGTGCCAGCAGTCCAAGCGGGAGGGCCGATGGGCAGTACTTC.